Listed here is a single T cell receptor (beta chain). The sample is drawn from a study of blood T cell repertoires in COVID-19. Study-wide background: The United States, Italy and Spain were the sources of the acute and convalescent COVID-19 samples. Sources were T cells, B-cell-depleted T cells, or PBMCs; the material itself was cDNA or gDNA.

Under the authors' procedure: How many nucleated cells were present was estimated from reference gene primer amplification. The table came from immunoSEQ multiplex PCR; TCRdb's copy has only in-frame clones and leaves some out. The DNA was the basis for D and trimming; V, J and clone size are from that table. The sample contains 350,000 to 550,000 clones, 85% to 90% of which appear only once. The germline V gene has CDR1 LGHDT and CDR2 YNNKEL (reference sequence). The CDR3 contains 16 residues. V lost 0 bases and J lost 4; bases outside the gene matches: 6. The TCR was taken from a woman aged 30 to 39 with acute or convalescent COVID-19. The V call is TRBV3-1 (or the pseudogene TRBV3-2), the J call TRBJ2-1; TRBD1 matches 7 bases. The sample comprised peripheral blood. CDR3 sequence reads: CASSQESGQAYNEQFF. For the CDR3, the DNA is TGTGCCAGCAGCCAAGAGTCCGGACAGGCTTACAATGAGCAGTTCTTC.